The 21 T cell receptor beta chains below were found in one sample sequenced in a study of blood T cells in healthy people across ages (dated by TCRdb to between 2014 and 2017). Library construction relied on 5' RACE. Sequencing used an Illumina HiSeq 2500. A second roughly 7 to 11 cycle PCR used a sample-barcoded 5' primer and a J-beta primer mix. TCRdb applied fastp at Q25 and MiXCR to the public reads, then kept only in-frame beta chains. Under each unique CDR3 protein, matching rows form one entry showing the most common genes and DNA. Counted in this sample were some 1 million distinct CDR3 sequences; roughly 45% of them appeared once. 15% to 20% of the sample comes from the top ten. The sample consisted of blood. All receptors derive from a woman aged 55-70 years in good health.

The DNA for the CDR3 is TGTGCCAGCAGCTTACCCACGCCCTCCGGGACTAGCGGGAGAAGTGGAGAGACCCAGTTCTTC. Translation: CASSLPTPSGTSGRSGETQFF. V is TRBV11-1 and J is TRBJ2-1, with 14 bases that match TRBD2. The V gene's germline CDR1 is SGHAT and CDR2 FQDESV (reference sequence). The length of the CDR3 is 21 residues. V lost 2 bases and J lost 13; bases outside the gene matches: 25. The full variable domain, rest sourced from reference TRBV11-1 and TRBJ2-1, is EAEVAQSPRYKITEKSQAVAFWCDPISGHATLYWYRQILGQGPELLVQFQDESVVDDSQLPKDRFSAERLKGVDSTLKIQPAELGDSAMYLCASSLPTPSGTSGRSGETQFFGPGTRLTVL.

This clonotype was seen repeatedly, ten times or more. This sequence joins TRBV10-3 and TRBJ2-3, with 7 bases lining up with TRBD1. The V and J ends lost 8 bases and 6 bases, in that order; junction bases with no gene match: 5. Looked up from germline, CDR1 is ENHRY and CDR2 is SYGVKD. The CDR3 covers 12 residues. The CDR3 DNA is TGTGCCATCGGGGAACAGGGGGATACGCAGTATTTT. This codes for CAIGEQGDTQYF.

This sequence joins TRBV7-9 and TRBJ2-1; D uncertain. The germline CDR1 and CDR2 sequences are SEHNR and FQNEAQ (reference sequence). The CDR3 covers 14 residues. The V gene lost 1 base and the J gene lost 6 bases, with 10 bases spanning the gap. DNA for the CDR3: TGTGCCAGCAGCTTAGGAGTGCAGCCCAATGAGCAGTTCTTC. This codes for CASSLGVQPNEQFF.

The chain combines TRBV5-4 with TRBJ2-3; tentatively, D is TRBD2 (6 bases). V was cut by 1 base and J by 5 bases, with 11 bases left in between. Germline CDR1 and CDR2: SGHNT and YYREEE (reference sequence). The CDR3 has 14 residues. The CDR3 is CASSLTGEEDTQYF. The CDR3 DNA follows: TGTGCCAGCAGCTTGACGGGAGAGGAAGATACGCAGTATTTT.

The chain recombines TRBV4-3 with TRBJ2-1; 8 bases fit TRBD2. With 0 bases clipped from V and 5 bases from J, the junction kept 9 bases outside the gene matches. Germline V gives CDR1 LGHNA, CDR2 YSLEER. CDR3 length: 17 amino acids. The CDR3 DNA sequence: TGCGCCAGCAGCCAAGATCCGGGGGGCGGGGGGAACAATGAGCAGTTCTTC. Translating gives CASSQDPGGGGNNEQFF.

This clonotype occurred a few times. The chain carries TRBV3-1 and TRBJ2-1; the match to TRBD2 covers 11 bases. The CDR3 totals 16 residues. The V gene end was trimmed by 1 base and the J gene end by 10 bases; junction bases not matched to a gene: 9. The germline CDR1 and CDR2 sequences are LGHDT and YNNKEL (reference sequence). CDR3: CASSQAELAGVKEQFF. CDR3 bases: TGTGCCAGCAGCCAAGCTGAACTAGCGGGAGTCAAAGAGCAGTTCTTC.

This clonotype was found once. This chain uses TRBV29-1 with TRBJ2-2, with TRBD2 identical over 14 bases. The CDR3 extends over 16 amino acids. J was trimmed by 6 bases and V by 7 bases; bases with no gene match: 10. The germline gives CDR1 SQVTM, CDR2 ANQGSEA. The CDR3 loop is CSGKGGTSGGAGELFF. CDR3 sequence (DNA): TGCAGCGGCAAAGGGGGGACTAGCGGGGGAGCCGGGGAGCTGTTTTTT.

This clonotype has more than one count but fewer than ten. The chain links TRBV29-1 to TRBJ2-7, with D possibly being TRBD2 (6 bases). Trimming cost V 3 bases and J 2 bases, with 11 bases left between them. In germline, CDR1 is SQVTM, CDR2 ANQGSEA. The CDR3 runs to 13 residues. DNA of the CDR3: TGCAGCGTTGACTTGGGGGGACCCTACGAGCAGTACTTC. Protein sequence: CSVDLGGPYEQYF.

This clonotype appeared once. The rearrangement joins TRBV7-9 to TRBJ1-1; 11 nucleotides align to TRBD1. Germline V gene lookup returns CDR1 SEHNR and CDR2 FQNEAQ (reference sequence). Trimming cost V 5 bases and J 5 bases; bases outside gene matches: 4. This CDR3 comprises 14 residues. CDR3 coding DNA: TGTGCCAGCAGCCGGACAGGGGGCCTAACTGAAGCTTTCTTT. This sequence encodes CASSRTGGLTEAFF.

This clonotype was seen a handful of times. The chain couples TRBV4-1 to TRBJ2-4; TRBD2 agrees at 9 bases. The V and J ends lost 0 bases and 0 bases, in that order; junction bases with no gene match: 9. In germline, CDR1 is MGHRA, CDR2 YSYEKL. The CDR3 has 19 residues. The CDR3: CASSQDRLAGQLAKNIQYF. DNA for the CDR3: TGCGCCAGCAGCCAAGATAGGCTAGCGGGACAACTAGCCAAAAACATTCAGTACTTC.

The rearrangement links TRBV27 to TRBJ1-5; 7 bases line up with TRBD1. The junction had 14 bases not matched to a gene; V was cut back by 2 bases and J by 7 bases. Germline CDR1 reads MNHEY; CDR2 reads SMNVEV (reference sequence). This CDR3 is built from 17 residues. The CDR3 loop reads CASSLRDIGGAGQPQHF. In DNA form, the CDR3 reads TGTGCCAGCAGTTTAAGAGACATAGGGGGCGCGGGACAGCCCCAGCATTTT.

Only a few counts were recorded for this clonotype. The CDR3: CASGELTSGSGGREFF. The DNA of the CDR3 is TGCGCCAGCGGAGAGTTGACTAGCGGGAGTGGCGGGAGGGAGTTCTTC. The chain combines TRBV5-1 with TRBJ2-1; the match to TRBD2 covers 12 bases. CDR1 SGHRS and CDR2 YFSETQ come from the germline V gene. V was pared by 7 bases and J by 14 bases, with 19 bases of the junction left unmatched. The CDR3 spans 16 residues. Based on the CDR3 plus reference TRBV5-1 and TRBJ2-1, the full variable domain is KAGVTQTPRYLIKTRGQQVTLSCSPISGHRSVSWYQQTPGQGLQFLFEYFSETQRNKGNFPGRFSGRQFSNSRSEMNVSTLELGDSALYLCASGELTSGSGGREFFGPGTRLTVL.

The chain carries TRBV12-3 or TRBV12-4 and TRBJ2-7; the D call may be TRBD1 or TRBD2 (5 bases each). The CDR3 has 16 amino acids. V gave up 6 bases and J gave up 0 bases, with 18 bases separating them. The CDR3 sequence is CASSLSAPGSSYEQYF. CDR3 sequence (DNA): TGTGCCAGCAGCTTGAGCGCGCCAGGGAGCTCCTACGAGCAGTACTTC.

This clonotype appeared a few times. The chain links TRBV7-6 to TRBJ2-4; 12 nucleotides agree with TRBD2. With the DNA end fitting TRBJ2-5 better, the J assignment may be wrong. The CDR3 spans 15 residues. CDR1 and CDR2 from the germline V gene are SGHVS and FNYEAQ. The chain's CDR3 is CASSLWTSGKETQYF. In DNA form, the CDR3 reads TGTGCCAGCAGCTTATGGACTAGCGGGAAAGAGACCCAGTACTTC.

V and J are TRBV12-3 or TRBV12-4 and TRBJ1-2; D might be TRBD1 (5 bases). The CDR3 is 15 amino acids. V was clipped by 5 bases and J by 2 bases, with 15 bases between them. The CDR3, as DNA: TGTGCCAGCAGTCCACCGACAGTGAGAAACTATGGCTACACCTTC. This codes for CASSPPTVRNYGYTF.

This rearrangement joins TRBV3-1 to TRBJ2-3; the match to TRBD2 covers 9 bases. Germline V lookup: CDR1 LGHDT, CDR2 YNNKEL (reference sequence). With V trimmed by 0 bases and J by 0 bases, 7 bases remained unmatched. CDR3 length equals 18 residues. CDR3 DNA sequence: TGTGCCAGCAGCCAAGATCTAGGTCTAGCGGGGAGCACAGATACGCAGTATTTT. Amino acid sequence: CASSQDLGLAGSTDTQYF.

Details on this clonotype: This may stem from a read error, because a much larger clone lies one nucleotide away. The rearrangement joins TRBV11-1 to TRBJ2-7; D may be TRBD2 (5 bases). The germline gives CDR1 SGHAT, CDR2 FQDESV (reference sequence). The CDR3 runs to 13 residues. Trimming took off 5 bases at V and 6 bases at J, with 14 bases between the two ends. CDR3 in DNA: TGTGCCAGCAGCGCCTCCCGCGGAGGCGAGCAGTACTTC. Residues: CASSASRGGEQYF. The full variable domain, its missing parts supplied by reference TRBV11-1 and TRBJ2-7, is EAEVAQSPRYKITEKSQAVAFWCDPISGHATLYWYRQILGQGPELLVQFQDESVVDDSQLPKDRFSAERLKGVDSTLKIQPAELGDSAMYLCASSASRGGEQYFGPGTRLTVT.

This clonotype was counted only a few times. V is TRBV20-1 and J is TRBJ2-4; no firm D call. Near its end, the DNA agrees better with TRBJ2-5, so the J call may be wrong. Germline lookup yields CDR1 DFQATT and CDR2 SNEGSKA (reference sequence). The CDR3 is 11 amino acids. CDR3 protein: CSARDAETQYF. The CDR3 DNA reads as TGCAGTGCTAGAGATGCGGAGACCCAGTACTTC.

This clonotype occurred once. V is TRBV4-2 and J is TRBJ2-7; either TRBD1 or TRBD2 may supply D (6 bases each). In germline, CDR1 is LGHNA, CDR2 YNFKEQ. CDR3 length: 19 amino acids. The ends were cut back, 0 bases at V and 7 bases at J, with 28 bases in the middle. CDR3 region: CASSQDEGEEFFSYNEQYF. The CDR3 nucleotides are TGTGCCAGCAGCCAAGATGAGGGGGAGGAGTTCTTCTCCTACAATGAGCAGTACTTC.

This chain uses TRBV20-1 with TRBJ2-3; 8 bases agree with TRBD2. V lost 0 bases and J lost 2; bases outside the gene matches: 10. This CDR3 is built from 17 residues. CDR1 DFQATT and CDR2 SNEGSKA come from the germline V gene (reference sequence). The CDR3 sequence is CSARDAWTSPHTDTQYF. As DNA, the CDR3 is TGCAGTGCTAGAGATGCTTGGACTAGCCCACACACAGATACGCAGTATTTT.

This clonotype was counted a few times. The CDR3 is CSARKMFSGMTYEQYF. Here the CDR3 DNA reads TGCAGTGCTAGAAAGATGTTTAGCGGAATGACCTACGAGCAGTACTTC. The chain carries TRBV20-1 and TRBJ2-7, with a tentative D call TRBD2 (6 bases). The germline gives CDR1 DFQATT, CDR2 SNEGSKA (reference sequence). Trimming took 2 bases from V and 2 from J, leaving 19 bases between them. The CDR3 spans 16 residues.